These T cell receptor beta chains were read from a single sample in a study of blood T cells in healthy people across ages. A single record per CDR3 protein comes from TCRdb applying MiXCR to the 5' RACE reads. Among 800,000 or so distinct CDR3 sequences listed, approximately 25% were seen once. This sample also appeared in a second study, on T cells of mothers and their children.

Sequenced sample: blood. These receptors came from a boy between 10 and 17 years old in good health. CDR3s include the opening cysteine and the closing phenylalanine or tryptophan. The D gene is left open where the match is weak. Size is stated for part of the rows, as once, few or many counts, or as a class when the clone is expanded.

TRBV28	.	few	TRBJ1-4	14	CASSFPSGGKKLFF	TGTGCCAGCAGTTTCCCCAGCGGGGGGAAAAAACTGTTTTTT
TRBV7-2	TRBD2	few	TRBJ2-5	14	CASSFKRGGETQYF	TGTGCCAGCAGCTTCAAGCGGGGGGGTGAGACCCAGTACTTC
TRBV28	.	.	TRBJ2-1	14	CASSSQTGPNEQFF	TGTGCCAGCAGTTCCCAGACAGGTCCCAATGAGCAGTTCTTC
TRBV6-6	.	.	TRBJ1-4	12	CASSATNEKLFF	TGTGCCAGCAGTGCAACTAATGAAAAACTGTTTTTT
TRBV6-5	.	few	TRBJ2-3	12	CASRPNTDTQYF	TGTGCCAGCAGACCCAACACAGATACGCAGTATTTT
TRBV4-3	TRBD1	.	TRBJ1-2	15	CASSPDRGRIYGYTF	TGCGCCAGCAGCCCGGACAGGGGGCGCATCTATGGCTACACCTTC
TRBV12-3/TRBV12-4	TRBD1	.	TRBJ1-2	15	CASSLGQTYNYGYTF	TGTGCCAGCAGTTTGGGACAGACATATAACTATGGCTACACCTTC
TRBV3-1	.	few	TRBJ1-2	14	CASRAGASNYGYTF	TGTGCCAGCAGGGCGGGGGCGTCTAACTATGGCTACACCTTC
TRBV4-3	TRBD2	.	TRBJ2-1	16	CASSRSGGTSYNKQFF	TGCGCCAGCAGCCGTAGCGGGGGCACCTCCTACAATAAGCAGTTCTTC
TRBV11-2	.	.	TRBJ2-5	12	CASRTIQETQYF	TGTGCCAGCAGGACCATCCAAGAGACCCAGTACTTC
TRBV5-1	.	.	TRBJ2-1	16	CASSSLLEFVDNERFF	TGCGCCAGCAGCTCCCTACTAGAATTCGTCGACAATGAGCGGTTCTTC
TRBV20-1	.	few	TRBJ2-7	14	CSARERGRAGEQYF	TGCAGTGCTAGAGAGCGGGGGCGCGCCGGCGAGCAGTACTTC
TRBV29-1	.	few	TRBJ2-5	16	CSVEDWGFENQETQYF	TGCAGCGTTGAAGATTGGGGGTTTGAGAACCAAGAGACCCAGTACTTC
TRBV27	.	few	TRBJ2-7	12	CASQGGGNEQYF	TGTGCCAGCCAGGGGGGCGGGAACGAGCAGTACTTC
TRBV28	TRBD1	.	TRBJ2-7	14	CASTGGQGIYEQYF	TGTGCCAGCACCGGCGGACAGGGGATATACGAGCAGTACTTC
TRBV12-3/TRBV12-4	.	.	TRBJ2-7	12	CASSLFGDEQYF	TGTGCCAGCAGTTTGTTCGGGGACGAGCAGTACTTC
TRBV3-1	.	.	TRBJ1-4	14	CASSQEPTNEKLFF	TGTGCCAGCAGCCAGGAACCCACTAATGAAAAACTGTTTTTT
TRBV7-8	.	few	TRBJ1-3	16	CASSLSVPDSGNTIYF	TGTGCCAGCAGCTTATCAGTTCCAGACTCTGGAAACACCATATATTTT
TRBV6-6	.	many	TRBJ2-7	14	CASSSGDRTYEQYF	TGTGCCAGCAGTTCAGGGGATAGGACCTACGAGCAGTACTTC
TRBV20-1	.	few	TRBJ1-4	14	CSARDGEFDEKLFF	TGCAGTGCTAGAGATGGAGAATTCGACGAAAAACTGTTTTTT
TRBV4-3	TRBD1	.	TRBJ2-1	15	CASSRLTGRYNEQFF	TGCGCCAGCAGCCGACTGACAGGGCGTTACAATGAGCAGTTCTTC
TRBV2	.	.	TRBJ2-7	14	CASSETVSSYEQYF	TGTGCCAGCAGTGAAACAGTAAGCTCCTACGAGCAGTACTTC
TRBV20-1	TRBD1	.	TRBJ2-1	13	CSAAQNRGNEQFF	TGCAGTGCTGCCCAAAACAGGGGCAATGAGCAGTTCTTC
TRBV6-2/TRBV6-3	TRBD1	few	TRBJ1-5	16	CASRPSGTGSNQPQHF	TGTGCCAGCAGACCTAGCGGGACAGGTAGCAATCAGCCCCAGCATTTT
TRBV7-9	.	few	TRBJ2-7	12	CASSFGWGQQYF	TGTGCCAGCAGCTTTGGTTGGGGACAGCAGTACTTC
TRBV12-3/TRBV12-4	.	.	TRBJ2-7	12	CASSLSVNEQYF	TGTGCCAGCAGTTTGAGTGTAAACGAGCAGTACTTC
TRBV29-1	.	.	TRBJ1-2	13	CSVEADTVYGYTF	TGCAGCGTTGAAGCCGACACCGTATATGGCTACACCTTC
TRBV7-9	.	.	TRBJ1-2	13	CASSSGVLYGYTF	TGTGCCAGCAGCTCGGGGGTTCTCTATGGCTACACCTTC
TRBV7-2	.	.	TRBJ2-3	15	CASSLATVLADTQYF	TGTGCCAGCAGCTTAGCTACCGTGCTGGCAGATACGCAGTATTTT
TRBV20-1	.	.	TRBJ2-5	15	CSARDLRGVGETQYF	TGCAGTGCTAGAGATCTCAGGGGGGTCGGGGAGACCCAGTACTTC
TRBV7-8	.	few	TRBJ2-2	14	CASSHGKNTGELFF	TGTGCCAGCAGCCACGGGAAAAACACCGGGGAGCTGTTTTTT
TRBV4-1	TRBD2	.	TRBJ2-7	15	CASSLGLAEPYEQYF	TGCGCCAGCAGCCTGGGACTAGCGGAGCCCTACGAGCAGTACTTC
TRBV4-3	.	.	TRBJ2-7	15	CASSQGRDPNYEQYF	TGCGCCAGCAGCCAAGGACGGGACCCCAACTACGAGCAGTACTTC
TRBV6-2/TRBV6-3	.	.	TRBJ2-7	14	CASSRLGRAYEQYF	TGTGCCAGCAGTCGCCTAGGACGTGCGTACGAGCAGTACTTC
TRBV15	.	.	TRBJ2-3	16	CATSRGTMRGTATQYF	TGTGCCACCAGCAGAGGGACCATGAGAGGGACGGCTACGCAGTATTTT
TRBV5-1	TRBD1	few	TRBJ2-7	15	CASSEWTGASYEQYF	TGCGCCAGCAGCGAGTGGACAGGAGCCTCCTACGAGCAGTACTTC
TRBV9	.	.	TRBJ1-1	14	CASSARPVNTEAFF	TGTGCCAGCAGCGCTCGGCCAGTGAACACTGAAGCTTTCTTT
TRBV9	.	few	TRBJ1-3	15	CASSVNPATGNTIYF	TGTGCCAGCAGCGTAAACCCCGCAACTGGAAACACCATATATTTT
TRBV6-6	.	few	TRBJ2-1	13	CASSLAWLDEQFF	TGTGCCAGCAGTCTAGCGTGGTTGGATGAGCAGTTCTTC
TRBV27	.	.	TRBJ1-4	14	CASSFSGINEKLFF	TGTGCCAGCAGTTTTTCGGGGATAAATGAAAAACTGTTTTTT
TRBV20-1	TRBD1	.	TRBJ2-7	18	CSANARDRGRSSYGEQYF	TGCAGTGCTAACGCCCGGGACAGGGGGCGTAGTTCGTACGGCGAGCAGTACTTC